Presented here are 18 T cell receptor beta chains from one specimen sequenced in a study of CD8 T cells in Susac syndrome. Random-hexamer reverse transcription was applied to roughly 0.45 to 1 ug RNA. TCRdb processed the immunoSEQ multiplex PCR reads anew with MiXCR; each CDR3 protein has one entry. The repertoire holds 200,000 to 250,000 distinct CDR3 sequences, with 95% as singletons. Sequencing was carried out using CD4+ T cells from PBMCs. These receptors all stem from a human donor with multiple sclerosis.

V and J are TRBV5-6 and TRBJ1-2; TRBD1 might be the D (5 bases). The CDR3 loop spans 17 amino acids. The V end was cut by 0 bases, the J end by 5 bases, with 20 bases between. Germline V CDR1 and CDR2: SGHDT, YYEEEE. The CDR3 DNA reads TGTGCCAGCAGCTTGGGGGGCAGCGGGTCTGGATGGTATGGCTACACCTTC. It codes for CASSLGGSGSGWYGYTF.

This clonotype was picked up a small number of times. The V gene is TRBV2, the J gene TRBJ1-6; D is uncertain. The CDR3 is made up of 15 amino acids. Trimming shortened V by 8 bases and J by 0 bases, and 11 bases separated the two germline ends. Germline lookup yields CDR1 SNHLY and CDR2 FYNNEI. CDR3 protein: CASRTGSSYNSPLHF. As DNA, the CDR3 is TGTGCCAGCCGGACGGGTAGCTCCTATAATTCACCCCTCCACTTT.

V usage is TRBV7-2 and J usage is TRBJ2-3; D ambiguous. CDR1 is SGHTA and CDR2 is FQGNSA in the germline V gene. The CDR3 sequence is 14 residues long. V shed 4 bases and J shed 3 bases, with 11 bases lying between them. CDR3 nucleotide sequence: TGTGCCAGCAGCTCGCAGGTCTCTACAGATACGCAGTATTTT. Translated: CASSSQVSTDTQYF.

The genes are TRBV29-1 and TRBJ2-3, with 8 nucleotides matching TRBD2. Germline V lookup: CDR1 SQVTM, CDR2 ANQGSEA. Germline trimming cut 1 base from V and 4 bases from J; bases unmatched to any gene: 4. The CDR3 has 14 amino acids. CDR3 residues: CSVEARGGPDTQYF. Written as DNA, the CDR3 is TGCAGCGTTGAAGCTCGGGGGGGCCCAGATACGCAGTATTTT.

The chain is built from TRBV7-3 and TRBJ2-1; D gene uncertain. V lost 8 bases to trimming and J lost 3 bases, with 8 bases between them. Germline CDR1 SGHTA, CDR2 FQGTGA. The CDR3 is 12 residues long. For the CDR3, the DNA is TGTGCCAGCGGCACTTACTACAATGAGCAGTTCTTC. The encoded protein is CASGTYYNEQFF.

The gene calls are TRBV27 and TRBJ1-4; tentative D call: TRBD1 (5 bases). Trimming pared 3 bases from V and 10 bases from J, leaving 15 bases between. Germline-derived CDR1 and CDR2 are MNHEY and SMNVEV (reference sequence). The CDR3 is 14 residues long. The CDR3 region is CASSFRGTARKLFF. In DNA form, the CDR3 reads TGTGCCAGCAGTTTTCGGGGGACGGCAAGAAAACTGTTTTTT.

The rearrangement uses TRBV9 and TRBJ2-3, with 8 bases identical to TRBD1. V dropped 1 base and J dropped 6; count of bases not matched to a gene: 13. Germline values: CDR1 SGDLS, CDR2 YYNGEE. The CDR3 has 17 residues. The CDR3 nucleotides read TGTGCCAGCAGCGTACAGGCAGGGGGCCCCCCGGGGGATACGCAGTATTTT. This codes for CASSVQAGGPPGDTQYF. The full variable domain, completed using reference TRBV9 and TRBJ2-3, is DSGVTQTPKHLITATGQRVTLRCSPRSGDLSVYWYQQSLDQGLQFLIQYYNGEERAKGNILERFSAQQFPDLHSELNLSSLELGDSALYFCASSVQAGGPPGDTQYFGPGTRLTVL.

The chain carries TRBV2 and TRBJ2-1, with D possibly TRBD1 on 7 matching bases. The CDR3 runs 13 residues. Per germline, CDR1 SNHLY and CDR2 FYNNEI. The CDR3 loop reads CGDSRGPYNEQFF. The CDR3 bases are TGTGGGGACAGCCGGGGGCCCTACAATGAGCAGTTCTTC.

This clonotype was observed a handful of times. The V and J genes are TRBV5-1 and TRBJ2-3; the D gene is possibly TRBD2 (5 bases). Germline CDR1 SGHRS, CDR2 YFSETQ. Trimming removed 0 bases at V and 3 bases at J, with 11 bases between. The length of the CDR3 is 15 residues. CDR3 nucleotide sequence: TGCGCCAGCAGCTTGGACCCCTCGGGAACAGATACGCAGTATTTT. This translates into CASSLDPSGTDTQYF.

The V gene is TRBV29-1, the J gene TRBJ1-1, with D maybe TRBD1 (5 bases). With 4 bases removed from V and 0 bases from J, the gap between germline ends came to 15 bases. The CDR3 extends over 15 amino acids. Germline loops: CDR1 SQVTM, CDR2 ANQGSEA. The CDR3 spells CSVVGAVFMNTEAFF. CDR3 coding DNA: TGCAGCGTTGTTGGGGCGGTATTCATGAACACTGAAGCTTTCTTT.

J is TRBJ1-6 and V is TRBV14, with unresolved D. Germline lookup yields CDR1 SGHDN and CDR2 FVKESK. This CDR3 comprises 15 residues. Trimming stripped 1 base from V and 8 bases from J, with 12 bases between. The CDR3 DNA follows: TGTGCCAGCAGCCAAGTCCGTCAGCTTGATTCACCCCTCCACTTT. This gives the protein CASSQVRQLDSPLHF.

The V call is TRBV4-1, the J call TRBJ2-7; the match to TRBD2 covers 8 bases. Germline loops: CDR1 MGHRA, CDR2 YSYEKL. CDR3 length: 14 amino acids. The trim removed 2 bases at V and 5 bases at J, leaving 5 bases unmatched. As DNA, the CDR3 is TGCGCCAGCAGCCAACCTGGGACTAGACACGAGCAGTACTTC. Its translation is CASSQPGTRHEQYF.

This rearrangement joins TRBV30 to TRBJ2-1, with D possibly called TRBD1 or TRBD2 (5 bases each). The CDR3 contains 18 residues. From germline, CDR1 is GTSNPN and CDR2 SVGIG (reference sequence). Trimming removed 0 bases at V and 6 bases at J, with 24 bases between. This CDR3 reads CAWSVWGIGVVGGNEQFF. CDR3 in DNA: TGTGCCTGGAGTGTTTGGGGGATTGGGGTAGTTGGTGGCAATGAGCAGTTCTTC.

The gene calls are TRBV20-1 and TRBJ2-7; D gene uncertain. The V end was cut by 6 bases, the J end by 9 bases, with 12 bases between. The CDR3 consists of 10 residues. Germline CDR1 is DFQATT and CDR2 is SNEGSKA (reference sequence). The chain's CDR3 is CSAAANPQYF. Written as DNA, the CDR3 is TGCAGTGCCGCAGCGAATCCGCAGTACTTC.

This chain links TRBV6-4 with TRBJ2-1; no clear D. The CDR3 totals 14 residues. Trimming pared 5 bases from V and 0 bases from J, leaving 8 bases between. Germline V gene lookup returns CDR1 MRHNA and CDR2 SNTAGT. As DNA, the CDR3 is TGTGCCAGCAGTTTGCGGCCCTCCTACAATGAGCAGTTCTTC. Residues: CASSLRPSYNEQFF.

The V call is TRBV12-3 or TRBV12-4, the J call TRBJ1-1, with a possible D match to TRBD1 (5 bases). CDR3 size: 13 residues. The germline V and J ends were trimmed by 3 bases and 4 bases, with 9 bases remaining between them. CDR3 protein: CASSLEGVTEAFF. The CDR3, as DNA: TGTGCCAGCAGTTTGGAAGGGGTCACTGAAGCTTTCTTT.

The gene calls are TRBV23-1 and TRBJ2-2; D gene ambiguous. TRBV23-1 is identified as an open reading frame with a role that is uncertain. With 10 bases removed from V and 0 bases from J, the gap between germline ends came to 3 bases. The CDR3 is made up of 11 amino acids. CDR3 sequence (DNA): TGCGCCATCTCGAACACCGGGGAGCTGTTTTTT. Protein: CAISNTGELFF.

The V and J genes are TRBV6-1 and TRBJ2-1; weak D call: TRBD2 (6 bases). From germline, CDR1 is MNHNS and CDR2 SASEGT. CDR3 length: 16 residues. V gave up 0 bases and J gave up 0 bases, with 9 bases separating them. CDR3 protein: CASSEAGGNSYNEQFF. The CDR3 nucleotides are TGTGCCAGCAGTGAAGCGGGCGGGAACTCCTACAATGAGCAGTTCTTC.